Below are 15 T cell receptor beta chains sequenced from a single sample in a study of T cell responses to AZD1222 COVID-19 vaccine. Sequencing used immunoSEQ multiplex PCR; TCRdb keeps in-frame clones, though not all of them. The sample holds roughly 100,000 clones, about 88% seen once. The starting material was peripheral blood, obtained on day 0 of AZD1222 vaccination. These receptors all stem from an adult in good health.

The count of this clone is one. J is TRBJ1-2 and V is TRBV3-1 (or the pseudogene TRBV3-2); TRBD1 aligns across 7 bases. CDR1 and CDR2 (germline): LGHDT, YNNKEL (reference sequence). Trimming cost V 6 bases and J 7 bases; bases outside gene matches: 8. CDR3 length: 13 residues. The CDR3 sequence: CASSQTGDRGYTF. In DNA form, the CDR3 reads TGTGCCAGCAGTCAAACAGGGGATCGTGGCTACACCTTC.

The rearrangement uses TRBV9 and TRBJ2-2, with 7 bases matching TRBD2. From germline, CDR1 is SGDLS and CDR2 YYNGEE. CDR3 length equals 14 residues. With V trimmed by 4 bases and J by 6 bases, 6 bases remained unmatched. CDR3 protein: CASSQMAGAGELFF. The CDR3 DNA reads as TGTGCCAGCAGCCAAATGGCGGGGGCCGGGGAGCTGTTTTTT.

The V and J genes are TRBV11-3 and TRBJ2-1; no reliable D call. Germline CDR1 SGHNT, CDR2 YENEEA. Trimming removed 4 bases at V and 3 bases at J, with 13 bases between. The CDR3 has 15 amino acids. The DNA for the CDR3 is TGTGCCAGCAGCTCCCGGTCCACCTTCTACAATGAGCAGTTCTTC. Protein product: CASSSRSTFYNEQFF.

The CDR3 sequence: CASSLQGTGSDTQYF. In DNA form, the CDR3 reads TGTGCCAGCAGCTTACAGGGGACGGGGTCAGATACGCAGTATTTT. The V gene is TRBV7-2, the J gene TRBJ2-3; D perhaps matches TRBD1 (6 bases). The CDR3 sequence is 15 residues long. The germline V gene has CDR1 SGHTA and CDR2 FQGNSA. With 2 bases removed from V and 4 bases from J, the gap between germline ends came to 13 bases.

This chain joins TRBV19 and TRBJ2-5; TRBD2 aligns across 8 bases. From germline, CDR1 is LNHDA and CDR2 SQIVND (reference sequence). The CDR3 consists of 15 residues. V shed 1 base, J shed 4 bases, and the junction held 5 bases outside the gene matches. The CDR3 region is CASSIGRGGRETQYF. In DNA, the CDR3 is TGTGCCAGTAGTATAGGTCGGGGGGGGCGAGAGACCCAGTACTTC.

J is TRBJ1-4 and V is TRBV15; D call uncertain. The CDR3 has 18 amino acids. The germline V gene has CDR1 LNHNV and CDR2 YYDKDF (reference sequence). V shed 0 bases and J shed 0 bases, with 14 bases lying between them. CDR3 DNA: TGTGCCACCAGCAGAGATTTGCCGACTGGTCCAACTAATGAAAAACTGTTTTTT. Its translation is CATSRDLPTGPTNEKLFF. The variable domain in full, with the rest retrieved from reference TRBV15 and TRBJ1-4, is DAMVIQNPRYQVTQFGKPVTLSCSQTLNHNVMYWYQQKSSQAPKLLFHYYDKDFNNEADTPDNFQSRRPNTSFCFLDIRSPGLGDTAMYLCATSRDLPTGPTNEKLFFGSGTQLSVL.

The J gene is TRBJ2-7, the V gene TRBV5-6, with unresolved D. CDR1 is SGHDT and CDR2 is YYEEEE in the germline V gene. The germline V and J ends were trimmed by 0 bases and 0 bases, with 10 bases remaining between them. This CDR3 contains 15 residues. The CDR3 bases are TGTGCCAGCAGCTTGGGCCCAGTGAGCTCCTACGAGCAGTACTTC. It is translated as CASSLGPVSSYEQYF.

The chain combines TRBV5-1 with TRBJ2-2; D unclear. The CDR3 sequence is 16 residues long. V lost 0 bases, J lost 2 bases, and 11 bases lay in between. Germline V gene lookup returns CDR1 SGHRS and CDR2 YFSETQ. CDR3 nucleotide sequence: TGCGCCAGCAGCTTGGTGACAACGTTCAACACCGGGGAGCTGTTTTTT. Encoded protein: CASSLVTTFNTGELFF.

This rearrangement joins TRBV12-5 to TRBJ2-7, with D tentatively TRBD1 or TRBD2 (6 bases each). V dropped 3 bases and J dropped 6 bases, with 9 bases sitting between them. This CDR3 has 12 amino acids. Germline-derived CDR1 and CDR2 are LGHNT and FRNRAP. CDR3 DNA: TGTGCTAGTGGTTTAGGGGGGCCCGAGCAGTACTTC. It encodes CASGLGGPEQYF.

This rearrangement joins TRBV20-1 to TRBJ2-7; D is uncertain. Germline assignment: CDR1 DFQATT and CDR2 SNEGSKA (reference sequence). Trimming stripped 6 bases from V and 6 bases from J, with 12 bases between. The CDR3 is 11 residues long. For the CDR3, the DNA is TGCAGTGCGAAGAAGCTCTCCGAGCAGTACTTC. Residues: CSAKKLSEQYF.

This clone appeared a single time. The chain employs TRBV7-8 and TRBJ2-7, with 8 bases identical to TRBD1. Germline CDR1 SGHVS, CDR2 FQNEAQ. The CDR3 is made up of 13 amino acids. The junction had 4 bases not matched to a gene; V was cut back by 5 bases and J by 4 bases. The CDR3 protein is CASSQGQVYEQYF. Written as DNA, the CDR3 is TGTGCCAGCAGCCAGGGACAGGTGTACGAGCAGTACTTC.

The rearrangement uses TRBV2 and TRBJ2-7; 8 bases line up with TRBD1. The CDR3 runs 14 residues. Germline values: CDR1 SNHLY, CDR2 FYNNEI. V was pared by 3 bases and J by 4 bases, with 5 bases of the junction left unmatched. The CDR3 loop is CASSDSGGRYEQYF. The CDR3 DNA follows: TGTGCCAGCAGTGACTCAGGGGGCCGGTACGAGCAGTACTTC.

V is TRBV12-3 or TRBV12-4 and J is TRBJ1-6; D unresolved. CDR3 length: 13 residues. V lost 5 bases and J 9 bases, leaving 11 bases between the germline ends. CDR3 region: CASSPGLGSPLHF. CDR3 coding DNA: TGTGCCAGCAGTCCTGGACTGGGTTCACCCCTCCACTTT.

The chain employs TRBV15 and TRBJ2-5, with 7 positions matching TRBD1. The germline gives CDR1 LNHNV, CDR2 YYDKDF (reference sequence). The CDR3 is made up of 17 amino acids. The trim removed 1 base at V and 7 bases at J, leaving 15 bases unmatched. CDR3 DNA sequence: TGTGCCACCAGCAGAGTTACCACAGGGACAGCCTTTGCGACCCAGTACTTC. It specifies CATSRVTTGTAFATQYF.

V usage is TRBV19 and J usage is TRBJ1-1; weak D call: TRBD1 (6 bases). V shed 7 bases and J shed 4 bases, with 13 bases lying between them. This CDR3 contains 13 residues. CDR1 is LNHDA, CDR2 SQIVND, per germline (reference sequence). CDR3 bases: TGTGCCAGTATGGCGGGGGCGGGCACTGAAGCTTTCTTT. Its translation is CASMAGAGTEAFF.